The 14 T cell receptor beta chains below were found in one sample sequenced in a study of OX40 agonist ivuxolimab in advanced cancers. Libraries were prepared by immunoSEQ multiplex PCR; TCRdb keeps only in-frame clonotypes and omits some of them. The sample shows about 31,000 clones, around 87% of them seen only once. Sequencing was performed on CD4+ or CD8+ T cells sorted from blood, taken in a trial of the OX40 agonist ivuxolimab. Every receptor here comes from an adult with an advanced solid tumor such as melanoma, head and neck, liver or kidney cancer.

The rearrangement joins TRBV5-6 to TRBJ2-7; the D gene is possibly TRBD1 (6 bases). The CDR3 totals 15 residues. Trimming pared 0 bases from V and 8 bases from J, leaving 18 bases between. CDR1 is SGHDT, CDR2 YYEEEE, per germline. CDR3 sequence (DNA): TGTGCCAGCAGCTTGGCCCCGACAGGAGTATATCAGCAGTACTTC. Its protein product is CASSLAPTGVYQQYF.

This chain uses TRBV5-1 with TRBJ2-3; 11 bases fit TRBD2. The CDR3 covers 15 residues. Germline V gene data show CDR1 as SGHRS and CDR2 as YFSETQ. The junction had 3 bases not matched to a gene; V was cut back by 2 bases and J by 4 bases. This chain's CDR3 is CASSLLAGEPDTQYF. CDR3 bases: TGCGCCAGCAGCTTACTAGCGGGAGAGCCAGATACGCAGTATTTT. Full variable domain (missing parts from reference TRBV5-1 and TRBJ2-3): KAGVTQTPRYLIKTRGQQVTLSCSPISGHRSVSWYQQTPGQGLQFLFEYFSETQRNKGNFPGRFSGRQFSNSRSEMNVSTLELGDSALYLCASSLLAGEPDTQYFGPGTRLTVL.

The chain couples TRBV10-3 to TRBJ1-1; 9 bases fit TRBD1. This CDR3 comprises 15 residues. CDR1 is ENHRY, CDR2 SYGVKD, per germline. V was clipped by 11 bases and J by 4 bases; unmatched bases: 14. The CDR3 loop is CAAQLGTGLGTEAFF. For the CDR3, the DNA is TGTGCCGCCCAACTCGGGACAGGGTTAGGCACTGAAGCTTTCTTT.

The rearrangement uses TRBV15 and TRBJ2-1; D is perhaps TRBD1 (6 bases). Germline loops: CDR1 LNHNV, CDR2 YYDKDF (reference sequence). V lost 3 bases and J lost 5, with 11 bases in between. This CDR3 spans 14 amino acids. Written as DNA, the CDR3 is TGTGCCACCAGCAGCCGGACAGACGACAATGAGCAGTTCTTC. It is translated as CATSSRTDDNEQFF.

The CDR3 DNA follows: TGTGCCAGCAGTGAAGCTTTGGTGGGCGGGGCGAACACAGATACGCAGTATTTT. This sequence encodes CASSEALVGGANTDTQYF. The chain joins TRBV6-1 to TRBJ2-3; D is possibly TRBD2 (6 bases). Trimming pared 0 bases from V and 2 bases from J, leaving 18 bases between. The CDR3 is 18 amino acids. CDR1 MNHNS and CDR2 SASEGT come from the germline V gene.

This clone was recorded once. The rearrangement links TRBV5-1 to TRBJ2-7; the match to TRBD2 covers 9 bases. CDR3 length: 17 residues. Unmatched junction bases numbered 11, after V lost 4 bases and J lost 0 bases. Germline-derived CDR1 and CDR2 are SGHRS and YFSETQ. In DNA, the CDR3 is TGCGCCAGCAGCCGCTCCGGAGCGGGGGGCAGCTCCTACGAGCAGTACTTC. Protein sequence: CASSRSGAGGSSYEQYF. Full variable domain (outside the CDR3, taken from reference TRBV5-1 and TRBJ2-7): KAGVTQTPRYLIKTRGQQVTLSCSPISGHRSVSWYQQTPGQGLQFLFEYFSETQRNKGNFPGRFSGRQFSNSRSEMNVSTLELGDSALYLCASSRSGAGGSSYEQYFGPGTRLTVT.

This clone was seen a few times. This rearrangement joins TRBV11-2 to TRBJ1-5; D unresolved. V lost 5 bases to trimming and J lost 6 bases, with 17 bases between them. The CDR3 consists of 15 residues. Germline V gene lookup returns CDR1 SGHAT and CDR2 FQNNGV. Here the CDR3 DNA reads TGTGCCAGCAGCCGAGATACCAGGCGGGGTCAGCCCCAGCATTTT. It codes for CASSRDTRRGQPQHF.

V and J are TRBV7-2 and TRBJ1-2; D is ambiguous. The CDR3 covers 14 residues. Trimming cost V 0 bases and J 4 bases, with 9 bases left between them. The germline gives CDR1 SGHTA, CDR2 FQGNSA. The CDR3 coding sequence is TGTGCCAGCAGCTTAGCGGCGGATTTCTATGGCTACACCTTC. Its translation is CASSLAADFYGYTF.

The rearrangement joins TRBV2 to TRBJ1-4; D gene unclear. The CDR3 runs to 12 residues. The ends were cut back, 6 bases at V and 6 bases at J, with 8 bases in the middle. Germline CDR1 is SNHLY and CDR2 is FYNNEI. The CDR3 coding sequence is TGTGCCAGCAGCTGGGGAGATGAAAAACTGTTTTTT. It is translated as CASSWGDEKLFF.

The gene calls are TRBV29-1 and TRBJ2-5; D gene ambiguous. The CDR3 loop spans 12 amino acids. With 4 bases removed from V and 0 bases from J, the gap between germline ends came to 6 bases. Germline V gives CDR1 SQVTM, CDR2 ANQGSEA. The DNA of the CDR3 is TGCAGCGTTGCGGAGTACCAAGAGACCCAGTACTTC. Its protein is CSVAEYQETQYF.

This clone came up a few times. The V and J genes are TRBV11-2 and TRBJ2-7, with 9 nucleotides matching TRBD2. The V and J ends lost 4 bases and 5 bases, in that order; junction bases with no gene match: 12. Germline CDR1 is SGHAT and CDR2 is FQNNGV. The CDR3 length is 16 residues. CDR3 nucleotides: TGTGCCAGCAGCTGGGGTGTCGCGGGAGGGCCCGACGAGCAGTACTTC. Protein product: CASSWGVAGGPDEQYF.

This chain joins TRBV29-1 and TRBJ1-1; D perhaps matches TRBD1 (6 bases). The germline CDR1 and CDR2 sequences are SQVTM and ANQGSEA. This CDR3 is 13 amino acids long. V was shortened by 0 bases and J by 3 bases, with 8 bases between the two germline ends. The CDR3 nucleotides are TGCAGCGTTGAAGAACAGGGTGACACTGAAGCTTTCTTT. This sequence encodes CSVEEQGDTEAFF.

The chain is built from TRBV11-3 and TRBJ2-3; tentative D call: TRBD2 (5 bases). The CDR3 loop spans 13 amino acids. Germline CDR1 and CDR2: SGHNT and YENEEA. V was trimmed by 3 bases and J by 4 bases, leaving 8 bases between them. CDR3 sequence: CASSLLLADTQYF. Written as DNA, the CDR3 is TGTGCCAGCAGCTTGCTACTAGCAGATACGCAGTATTTT.

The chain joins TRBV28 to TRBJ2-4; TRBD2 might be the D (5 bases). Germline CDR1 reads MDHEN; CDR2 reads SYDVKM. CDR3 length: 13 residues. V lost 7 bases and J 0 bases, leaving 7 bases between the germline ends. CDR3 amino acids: CASTGEAKNIQYF. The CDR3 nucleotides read TGTGCCAGCACCGGGGAAGCCAAAAACATTCAGTACTTC.